This is a list of T cell receptor beta chains from one sample in a study of low-dose radiotherapy and immunotherapy resistance in tumors. One entry per CDR3 protein, called by TCRdb with MiXCR from the reads. The table includes around 76,000 distinct CDR3 sequences, roughly 31% detected once. Sequenced material: PBMCs, taken before treatment. These receptor sequences come from a female donor with ovarian cancer. The CDR3 runs from the conserved cysteine through the conserved F or W. The D gene is left open where the match is weak. The size entry is marked missing in some rows and otherwise reads once, few, many or a size class.

clone_size: .; j_call: TRBJ2-3; d_call: .; v_call: TRBV14; cdr3_aa: CASSQDWMGGVTDTQYF; cdr3_nt: TGTGCCAGCAGCCAAGATTGGATGGGGGGCGTCACAGATACGCAGTATTTT
clone_size: many; j_call: TRBJ2-7; d_call: TRBD2; v_call: TRBV10-3; cdr3_aa: CAISESSGRVYEQYF; cdr3_nt: TGTGCCATCAGTGAGTCTAGCGGGAGGGTTTACGAGCAGTACTTC
clone_size: many; j_call: TRBJ1-2; d_call: .; v_call: TRBV7-8; cdr3_aa: CASSLDMSSGYTF; cdr3_nt: TGTGCCAGCAGCTTAGATATGAGTTCCGGCTACACCTTC
clone_size: many; j_call: TRBJ1-2; d_call: .; v_call: TRBV5-1; cdr3_aa: CASSRRGSYGYTF; cdr3_nt: TGCGCCAGCAGCCGGAGGGGAAGTTATGGCTACACCTTC
clone_size: few; j_call: TRBJ2-7; d_call: .; v_call: TRBV6-2/TRBV6-3; cdr3_aa: CASSPTFYEQYF; cdr3_nt: TGTGCCAGCAGTCCCACTTTTTACGAGCAGTACTTC
clone_size: many; j_call: TRBJ1-5; d_call: TRBD1; v_call: TRBV7-2; cdr3_aa: CASSLAGTENQPQHF; cdr3_nt: TGTGCCAGCAGCTTAGCCGGGACAGAGAATCAGCCCCAGCATTTT
clone_size: .; j_call: TRBJ1-1; d_call: .; v_call: TRBV27; cdr3_aa: CASTPGDRPGNTEAFF; cdr3_nt: TGTGCCAGCACACCAGGAGACAGGCCTGGAAACACTGAAGCTTTCTTT
clone_size: .; j_call: TRBJ1-5; d_call: TRBD1; v_call: TRBV12-3/TRBV12-4; cdr3_aa: CASSLGGQNNQLQHF; cdr3_nt: TGTGCCAGCAGTTTGGGGGGACAGAATAATCAGCTCCAGCATTTT
clone_size: .; j_call: TRBJ1-2; d_call: .; v_call: TRBV5-1; cdr3_aa: CASSLTSQANYGYTF; cdr3_nt: TGCGCCAGCAGCCTCACTTCCCAAGCTAACTATGGCTACACCTTC
clone_size: .; j_call: TRBJ1-5; d_call: .; v_call: TRBV4-1; cdr3_aa: CASSPDLRQPQHF; cdr3_nt: TGCGCCAGCAGCCCAGACCTCCGGCAGCCCCAGCATTTT
clone_size: many; j_call: TRBJ2-5; d_call: .; v_call: TRBV5-5; cdr3_aa: CASSFVGAQETQYF; cdr3_nt: TGTGCCAGCAGCTTCGTGGGGGCCCAAGAGACCCAGTACTTC
clone_size: many; j_call: TRBJ2-3; d_call: .; v_call: TRBV11-3; cdr3_aa: CASSLRVTDTQYF; cdr3_nt: TGTGCCAGCAGCTTACGGGTCACAGATACGCAGTATTTT
clone_size: many; j_call: TRBJ1-4; d_call: .; v_call: TRBV27; cdr3_aa: CASSPEWSGEKLFF; cdr3_nt: TGTGCCAGCAGTCCCGAATGGTCCGGGGAAAAACTGTTTTTT
clone_size: many; j_call: TRBJ2-1; d_call: .; v_call: TRBV28; cdr3_aa: CASSSASGQGLRNEQFF; cdr3_nt: TGTGCCAGCAGTTCCGCTAGCGGACAGGGTCTAAGGAATGAGCAGTTCTTC
clone_size: many; j_call: TRBJ2-2; d_call: TRBD1; v_call: TRBV5-5; cdr3_aa: CASSFWGATGQGTGELFF; cdr3_nt: TGTGCCAGCAGCTTTTGGGGAGCGACAGGACAGGGCACCGGGGAGCTGTTTTTT
clone_size: many; j_call: TRBJ2-5; d_call: .; v_call: TRBV19; cdr3_aa: CASREDSTSETQYF; cdr3_nt: TGTGCCAGTAGAGAGGACAGTACTTCGGAGACCCAGTACTTC
clone_size: many; j_call: TRBJ2-3; d_call: TRBD2; v_call: TRBV19; cdr3_aa: CASSSLAETDTQYF; cdr3_nt: TGTGCCAGTAGTAGTCTAGCGGAAACAGATACGCAGTATTTT
clone_size: .; j_call: TRBJ1-2; d_call: .; v_call: TRBV6-2/TRBV6-3; cdr3_aa: CASRPEGDGYTF; cdr3_nt: TGTGCCAGCAGGCCCGAAGGGGATGGCTACACCTTC
clone_size: many; j_call: TRBJ2-7; d_call: .; v_call: TRBV29-1; cdr3_aa: CSVLGQTYEQYF; cdr3_nt: TGCAGCGTATTAGGCCAGACCTACGAGCAGTACTTC
clone_size: .; j_call: TRBJ1-5; d_call: TRBD1; v_call: TRBV5-5; cdr3_aa: CASSLQPGGTQPQHF; cdr3_nt: TGTGCCAGCAGCCTTCAGCCAGGGGGGACCCAGCCCCAGCATTTT
clone_size: .; j_call: TRBJ1-4; d_call: TRBD1; v_call: TRBV6-6; cdr3_aa: CASSYYDRGREKLFF; cdr3_nt: TGTGCCAGCAGTTACTACGACAGGGGAAGGGAAAAACTGTTTTTT
clone_size: .; j_call: TRBJ2-3; d_call: TRBD2; v_call: TRBV2; cdr3_aa: CASTLGLAGRTDTQYF; cdr3_nt: TGTGCCAGCACCTTAGGACTAGCGGGGCGCACAGATACGCAGTATTTT
clone_size: .; j_call: TRBJ1-5; d_call: .; v_call: TRBV5-6; cdr3_aa: CAWSVHQPQHF; cdr3_nt: TGTGCCTGGAGTGTACATCAGCCCCAGCATTTT
clone_size: many; j_call: TRBJ1-6; d_call: .; v_call: TRBV21-1; cdr3_aa: CASSKIPPLHF; cdr3_nt: TGTGCCAGCAGCAAAATCCCACCCCTCCACTTT
clone_size: many; j_call: TRBJ1-2; d_call: TRBD1; v_call: TRBV15; cdr3_aa: CATSTSDRDYGYTF; cdr3_nt: TGTGCCACCAGCACCTCGGACAGGGACTATGGCTACACCTTC
clone_size: many; j_call: TRBJ2-1; d_call: TRBD1; v_call: TRBV20-1; cdr3_aa: CSASPAGQGANEQFF; cdr3_nt: TGCAGTGCTTCTCCCGCGGGACAGGGGGCTAATGAGCAGTTCTTC
clone_size: once; j_call: TRBJ2-3; d_call: .; v_call: TRBV5-1; cdr3_aa: CASSPGQRSTDTQYF; cdr3_nt: TGCGCCAGCAGCCCGGGCCAGCGGTCCACAGATACGCAGTATTTT
clone_size: many; j_call: TRBJ2-5; d_call: .; v_call: TRBV5-1; cdr3_aa: CASSLEGAQETQYF; cdr3_nt: TGCGCCAGCAGCTTGGAAGGGGCCCAAGAGACCCAGTACTTC
clone_size: many; j_call: TRBJ1-6; d_call: .; v_call: TRBV27; cdr3_aa: CASSLGHRVVTVSPLHF; cdr3_nt: TGTGCCAGCAGTTTAGGTCACAGGGTGGTGACGGTATCACCCCTCCACTTT
clone_size: many; j_call: TRBJ1-5; d_call: TRBD1; v_call: TRBV27; cdr3_aa: CASSLRGGNNQPQHF; cdr3_nt: TGTGCCAGCAGTTTAAGAGGGGGCAACAATCAGCCCCAGCATTTT